The 21 T cell receptor beta chains presented below share a single source sample, sequenced in a study of T cell changes during pregnancy in multiple sclerosis. Some clones are missing from TCRdb's copy, which holds only in-frame ones; the method was immunoSEQ multiplex PCR. In the table there are 20,000 to 25,000 clones, approximately 86% of which are singletons. The sample here was CD8+ T cells from peripheral blood mononuclear cells, taken in the first trimester of pregnancy. These receptors were obtained from a female donor in good health, enrolled as a control in a pregnancy study.

The rearrangement uses TRBV29-1 and TRBJ2-5; D is undetermined. The CDR3 has 10 residues. The germline V gene has CDR1 SQVTM and CDR2 ANQGSEA. V shed 4 bases and J shed 5 bases, with 5 bases lying between them. CDR3 loop: CSVATETQYF. The CDR3 DNA follows: TGCAGCGTTGCTACCGAGACCCAGTACTTC.

This chain connects TRBV7-8 to TRBJ2-7, with D maybe TRBD1 (5 bases). Trimming removed 8 bases from V and 6 bases from J, with 11 bases in between. Per the germline V gene, CDR1 is SGHVS and CDR2 is FQNEAQ. CDR3 length equals 11 residues. CDR3 coding DNA: TGTGCCAGCGACAGTGGGTTCGAGCAGTACTTC. It yields the protein CASDSGFEQYF.

This clone was found once. The chain carries TRBV4-3 and TRBJ1-4; 10 positions agree with TRBD1. CDR3 length equals 14 residues. Germline CDR1 LGHNA, CDR2 YSLEER. Losses at the gene ends were 3 bases for V and 11 bases for J; bases not matched to a gene: 6. DNA for the CDR3: TGCGCCAGCAGCCATAGACAGGGGGCGGGGAAACTGTTTTTT. Protein product: CASSHRQGAGKLFF.

The chain couples TRBV9 to TRBJ1-4; 7 bases line up with TRBD1. CDR1 and CDR2 from the germline V gene are SGDLS and YYNGEE. Germline trimming cut 4 bases from V and 4 bases from J; bases unmatched to any gene: 7. This CDR3 has 15 residues. The CDR3 nucleotides read TGTGCCAGCAGCCCGAGAGGGGACAGTAATGAAAAACTGTTTTTT. This codes for CASSPRGDSNEKLFF.

In this sample, this clone turned up once. The chain has TRBV10-2 and TRBJ2-3; 10 nucleotides match TRBD2. CDR1 WSHSY and CDR2 SAAADI come from the germline V gene. The V and J ends lost 5 bases and 5 bases, in that order; junction bases with no gene match: 4. This CDR3 region has 14 residues. The CDR3 reads CASSIAGGGDTQYF. Here the CDR3 DNA reads TGCGCCAGCAGTATAGCGGGAGGAGGAGATACGCAGTATTTT.

This chain uses TRBV30 with TRBJ2-7, with D possibly called TRBD1 or TRBD2 (6 bases each). The CDR3 length is 13 residues. In germline, CDR1 is GTSNPN, CDR2 SVGIG (reference sequence). V dropped 8 bases and J dropped 0 bases, with 14 bases sitting between them. CDR3 in amino acids: CAGTQGSSYEQYF. The CDR3 nucleotides read TGTGCCGGGACTCAGGGGAGCTCCTACGAGCAGTACTTC.

J is TRBJ2-1 and V is TRBV5-6; D unresolved. This CDR3 comprises 13 residues. Deletions cut 2 bases from V and 4 bases from J, with 7 bases between. Germline V lookup: CDR1 SGHDT, CDR2 YYEEEE. The DNA for the CDR3 is TGTGCCAGCAGCTTACAAGTATACAATGAGCAGTTCTTC. Translating gives CASSLQVYNEQFF.

This sequence joins TRBV4-1 and TRBJ2-3; 9 bases align to TRBD2. CDR3 length: 15 residues. Looked up from germline, CDR1 is MGHRA and CDR2 is YSYEKL. The trim removed 6 bases at V and 3 bases at J, leaving 7 bases unmatched. The CDR3, as DNA: TGCGCCAGCAGTCTTAGCGGGGGAGGGACAGATACGCAGTATTTT. Protein product: CASSLSGGGTDTQYF.

This clone was seen just once. The V and J genes are TRBV5-1 and TRBJ2-7, with D perhaps TRBD1 (6 bases). Germline-derived CDR1 and CDR2 are SGHRS and YFSETQ. The CDR3 covers 14 residues. Trimming removed 4 bases at V and 4 bases at J, with 15 bases between. CDR3 sequence: CASSQATGNYEQYF. The CDR3, as DNA: TGCGCCAGCAGCCAAGCGACAGGCAATTACGAGCAGTACTTC.

The rearrangement joins TRBV13 to TRBJ1-6; possibly TRBD1 for D (5 bases). Germline V gene lookup returns CDR1 PRHDT and CDR2 FYEKMQ (reference sequence). Trimming removed 5 bases from V and 6 bases from J, with 14 bases in between. This CDR3 has 15 residues. CDR3 amino acids: CASSPGGVGNSPLHF. Written as DNA, the CDR3 is TGTGCCAGCAGCCCAGGAGGGGTGGGTAATTCACCCCTCCACTTT. Based on the CDR3 plus reference TRBV13 and TRBJ1-6, the full variable domain is AAGVIQSPRHLIKEKRETATLKCYPIPRHDTVYWYQQGPGQDPQFLISFYEKMQSDKGSIPDRFSAQQFSDYHSELNMSSLELGDSALYFCASSPGGVGNSPLHFGNGTRLTVT.

The chain recombines TRBV5-4 with TRBJ2-7; D gene uncertain. The V end was cut by 0 bases, the J end by 5 bases, with 6 bases between. In germline, CDR1 is SGHNT, CDR2 YYREEE (reference sequence). CDR3 length equals 12 residues. The CDR3 is CASSLARNEQYF. The CDR3 nucleotides are TGTGCCAGCAGCTTGGCCAGGAACGAGCAGTACTTC.

The chain has TRBV5-4 and TRBJ2-7, with D perhaps TRBD1 (6 bases). Trimming stripped 4 bases from V and 2 bases from J, with 10 bases between. CDR1 and CDR2 from the germline V gene are SGHNT and YYREEE (reference sequence). This CDR3 is built from 13 residues. The CDR3: CASSKGQTYEQYF. The DNA of the CDR3 is TGTGCCAGCAGCAAAGGACAGACCTACGAGCAGTACTTC.

The chain employs TRBV7-8 and TRBJ2-1; 8 nucleotides match TRBD1. This CDR3 is built from 16 residues. J was trimmed by 6 bases and V by 0 bases; bases with no gene match: 7. Germline CDR1 and CDR2: SGHVS and FQNEAQ. CDR3 in amino acids: CASSLARTGPPNEQFF. CDR3 sequence (DNA): TGTGCCAGCAGCTTAGCACGGACAGGGCCCCCCAATGAGCAGTTCTTC.

The rearrangement links TRBV4-2 to TRBJ1-1; a possible D gene is TRBD1 (6 bases). The germline CDR1 and CDR2 sequences are LGHNA and YNFKEQ. Trimming removed 5 bases from V and 1 base from J, with 11 bases in between. This CDR3 has 14 amino acids. The CDR3 DNA follows: TGTGCCAGCAGCGCAGGGGTGGGGAACACTGAAGCTTTCTTT. Protein product: CASSAGVGNTEAFF.

The chain recombines TRBV5-1 with TRBJ2-7; 7 bases match TRBD1. V lost 4 bases and J lost 3; bases outside the gene matches: 13. Germline V CDR1 and CDR2: SGHRS, YFSETQ. This CDR3 is 16 amino acids long. CDR3 nucleotides: TGCGCCAGCAGCCAAGACGCGCAGACAGGGTACTACGAGCAGTACTTC. Its translation: CASSQDAQTGYYEQYF.

The chain is built from TRBV14 and TRBJ2-1; D unclear. V lost 2 bases to trimming and J lost 1 base, with 12 bases between them. CDR1 is SGHDN, CDR2 FVKESK, per germline. This CDR3 has 16 amino acids. This CDR3 is CASSQRVGLSYNEQFF. The CDR3 nucleotides read TGTGCCAGCAGCCAACGCGTTGGGCTTTCCTACAATGAGCAGTTCTTC.

The rearrangement links TRBV7-6 to TRBJ2-3; 12 bases match TRBD2. After removal of 3 bases from V and 4 bases from J, the junction contained 5 bases not matched to a gene. Germline assignment: CDR1 SGHVS and CDR2 FNYEAQ. The CDR3 has 16 amino acids. The CDR3 DNA sequence: TGTGCCAGCAGCTTTGCTAGCGGGAGGGCTTCAGATACGCAGTATTTT. Translation gives CASSFASGRASDTQYF.

The chain uses TRBV7-2 and TRBJ1-2; weak D call: TRBD1 (5 bases). V was pared by 1 base and J by 5 bases, with 11 bases between. This CDR3 is 14 amino acids long. Germline V lookup: CDR1 SGHTA, CDR2 FQGNSA. The CDR3 reads CASSLVQAAYGYTF. For the CDR3, the DNA is TGTGCCAGCAGCTTAGTACAGGCCGCATATGGCTACACCTTC.

The chain uses TRBV21-1 and TRBJ2-1; TRBD2 is taken as the D call from the table, unchecked against the DNA. TRBV21-1 counts as a pseudogene. The CDR3 has 16 amino acids. Here the CDR3 DNA reads TGTGCCAGCAGCAAATATCCTAGCGGGAACTACAATGAGCAGTTCTTC. This encodes CASSKYPSGNYNEQFF.

The CDR3 spells CASSLLAGKETQYF. CDR3 coding DNA: TGTGCCAGCAGCTTGTTAGCGGGAAAAGAGACCCAGTACTTC. This sequence joins TRBV5-4 and TRBJ2-5, with TRBD2 identical over 8 bases. V dropped 1 base and J dropped 3; count of bases not matched to a gene: 2. This CDR3 has 14 amino acids. Germline CDR1 is SGHNT and CDR2 is YYREEE (reference sequence).

The J gene is TRBJ1-5, the V gene TRBV28; D is possibly TRBD1 (6 bases). The CDR3 totals 17 residues. Germline CDR1 is MDHEN and CDR2 is SYDVKM. The V gene lost 7 bases and the J gene lost 4 bases, with 23 bases spanning the gap. CDR3 residues: CASTPYRGAIPNQPQHF. In nucleotides, the CDR3 is TGTGCCAGCACCCCCTATCGGGGGGCCATACCAAATCAGCCCCAGCATTTT.